The 22 T cell receptor beta chains in this list originate from one sample, sequenced in a study of T-cell reconstitution after alpha-beta-depleted transplantation in children. Unique molecular identifiers were built into the TCRbeta library. From the PCR reads, TCRdb called clonotypes with MiXCR, one entry per CDR3 protein. The table lists 200,000 to 250,000 distinct CDR3 sequences, around 10% of them singletons. The sample in question was PBMCs from the stem cell graft donor, obtained from the stem cell graft. The receptor source for this set is a human donor who donated a stem cell graft to a child with acute lymphoblastic leukemia.

This clonotype was seen at least ten times. The V gene is TRBV20-1, the J gene TRBJ1-1, with D possibly TRBD1 on 5 matching bases. The length of the CDR3 is 14 residues. V shed 1 base and J shed 1 base, with 10 bases lying between them. CDR1 and CDR2 (germline): DFQATT, SNEGSKA (reference sequence). CDR3 amino acids: CSARGDGENTEAFF. The CDR3 region has the DNA TGCAGTGCTAGAGGGGACGGAGAGAACACTGAAGCTTTCTTT.

This clonotype showed up many times. The V call is TRBV12-3 or TRBV12-4, the J call TRBJ1-4; D not certain. V was shortened by 1 base and J by 10 bases, with 7 bases between the two germline ends. This CDR3 has 12 amino acids. Written as DNA, the CDR3 is TGTGCCAGCAGTTTAGGGACCCGAAAACTGTTTTTT. Translated, it gives CASSLGTRKLFF.

This chain links TRBV12-3 or TRBV12-4 with TRBJ1-1; the D is unclear. Trimming pared 2 bases from V and 1 base from J, leaving 8 bases between. CDR3 length equals 14 residues. This chain's CDR3 is CASSLTWRNTEAFF. The CDR3 nucleotides read TGTGCCAGCAGTTTAACCTGGAGGAACACTGAAGCTTTCTTT.

V usage is TRBV7-9 and J usage is TRBJ1-2; 10 nucleotides agree with TRBD1. Trimming removed 3 bases from V and 1 base from J; junction bases left unmatched: 5. This CDR3 has 16 amino acids. Germline CDR1 and CDR2: SEHNR and FQNEAQ (reference sequence). The CDR3 loop is CASSFEGQGINYGYTF. The CDR3 DNA sequence: TGTGCCAGCAGCTTTGAGGGACAGGGGATTAACTATGGCTACACCTTC.

The V and J genes are TRBV10-3 and TRBJ1-1, with D perhaps matching TRBD1 (5 bases). The germline V and J ends were trimmed by 6 bases and 2 bases, with 13 bases remaining between them. Germline-derived CDR1 and CDR2 are ENHRY and SYGVKD. The CDR3 loop spans 14 amino acids. The CDR3 here is CAIRTDIYNTEAFF. The DNA of the CDR3 is TGTGCCATCAGGACGGACATTTATAACACTGAAGCTTTCTTT.

The V gene is TRBV6-6, the J gene TRBJ1-4, with D possibly TRBD1 on 5 matching bases. Germline values: CDR1 MNHNY, CDR2 SVGAGI (reference sequence). The length of the CDR3 is 13 residues. V shed 4 bases and J shed 8 bases, with 11 bases lying between them. The CDR3 DNA sequence: TGTGCCAGCAGTTCGGGGGGGTACGAAAAACTGTTTTTT. It translates to CASSSGGYEKLFF.

This clonotype showed up many times. This chain uses TRBV7-2 with TRBJ1-1; maybe TRBD1 (6 bases). Germline V lookup: CDR1 SGHTA, CDR2 FQGNSA. Trimming removed 2 bases from V and 7 bases from J, with 14 bases in between. The CDR3 is made up of 14 amino acids. CDR3 nucleotide sequence: TGTGCCAGCAGCTTAAATTTGGGGGCAGGTGAAGCTTTCTTT. Translation: CASSLNLGAGEAFF.

This clonotype has a handful of counts. This chain joins TRBV5-1 and TRBJ2-1; 7 nucleotides align to TRBD1. This CDR3 has 15 amino acids. Germline CDR1 SGHRS, CDR2 YFSETQ. V was pared by 4 bases and J by 6 bases, with 10 bases of the junction left unmatched. The CDR3 DNA reads TGCGCCAGCAGCGGGGACAGTACCGCGGTCAATGAGCAGTTCTTC. Its protein is CASSGDSTAVNEQFF.

The rearrangement uses TRBV5-4 and TRBJ2-7; the D is unclear. Trimming took 3 bases from V and 12 from J, leaving 19 bases between them. The CDR3 spans 13 residues. Per the germline V gene, CDR1 is SGHNT and CDR2 is YYREEE (reference sequence). The DNA of the CDR3 is TGTGCCAGCAGCTCGGTCTCGGAAACCTCGGCGTACTTC. Protein: CASSSVSETSAYF.

This clonotype was picked up a small number of times. The chain joins TRBV11-2 to TRBJ2-3; 11 bases align to TRBD2. The germline V gene has CDR1 SGHAT and CDR2 FQNNGV. The CDR3 runs to 16 residues. Unmatched junction bases numbered 4, after V lost 5 bases and J lost 0 bases. The CDR3 coding sequence is TGTGCCAGCAGCCTCGGGACTAGCGGAAGCACAGATACGCAGTATTTT. Amino acids: CASSLGTSGSTDTQYF.

This clonotype was recorded at least ten times. V is TRBV10-1 and J is TRBJ1-2; a weak D match, TRBD1 (5 bases). CDR1 is WNHNN and CDR2 is SYGVQD in the germline V gene (reference sequence). Trimming shortened V by 0 bases and J by 8 bases, and 10 bases separated the two germline ends. This CDR3 has 13 amino acids. CDR3 amino acids: CASSESRGRGYTF. In DNA, the CDR3 is TGCGCCAGCAGTGAGTCTAGGGGTCGAGGCTACACCTTC.

The V gene is TRBV29-1, the J gene TRBJ2-1, with 7 bases aligning to TRBD2. After removal of 7 bases from V and 9 bases from J, the junction contained 15 bases not matched to a gene. The CDR3 is 14 amino acids. Germline CDR1 is SQVTM and CDR2 is ANQGSEA. Here the CDR3 reads CSGGGAGRNREQFF. CDR3 nucleotides: TGCAGCGGGGGAGGGGCGGGACGAAACCGTGAGCAGTTCTTC.

CDR3 bases: TGTGCCAGCAGCTTCAGGGGGGCCCCTAACTATGGCTACACCTTC. Encoded protein: CASSFRGAPNYGYTF. The J gene is TRBJ1-2, the V gene TRBV27; 7 positions match TRBD1. The germline gives CDR1 MNHEY, CDR2 SMNVEV (reference sequence). J lost 0 bases, V lost 6 bases, and 7 bases had no gene match. The CDR3 runs 15 residues.

This chain uses TRBV5-1 with TRBJ2-5; D possibly corresponds to TRBD2 (6 bases). The V and J ends lost 0 bases and 0 bases respectively, with 6 bases between them. Germline V gene lookup returns CDR1 SGHRS and CDR2 YFSETQ. The CDR3 has 14 amino acids. The CDR3 reads CASSLGDYQETQYF. The CDR3 nucleotides read TGCGCCAGCAGCTTGGGGGACTACCAAGAGACCCAGTACTTC.

The rearrangement joins TRBV2 to TRBJ1-1, with 8 bases aligning to TRBD1. Germline CDR1 reads SNHLY; CDR2 reads FYNNEI. CDR3 length equals 15 residues. V dropped 6 bases and J dropped 6; count of bases not matched to a gene: 12. CDR3 DNA: TGTGCCAGCAGACCTAAGACAGGGGACCTCGCTGAAGCTTTCTTT. Its translation is CASRPKTGDLAEAFF.

The table lists this clonotype with a few counts. The V gene is TRBV5-1, the J gene TRBJ1-4; D may be TRBD1 (5 bases). Germline values: CDR1 SGHRS, CDR2 YFSETQ. V lost 0 bases and J 5 bases, leaving 8 bases between the germline ends. The CDR3 loop spans 14 amino acids. The CDR3 reads CASSLETGNEKLFF. CDR3 coding DNA: TGCGCCAGCAGCTTGGAAACAGGAAATGAAAAACTGTTTTTT.

The V and J genes are TRBV6-1 and TRBJ1-1, with D tentatively TRBD1 (5 bases). Germline assignment: CDR1 MNHNS and CDR2 SASEGT. Trimming stripped 6 bases from V and 2 bases from J, with 13 bases between. The CDR3 extends over 14 amino acids. This CDR3 reads CASSDSLLNTEAFF. The CDR3 coding sequence is TGTGCCAGCAGCGACAGCCTCCTCAACACTGAAGCTTTCTTT.

This clonotype was seen many times. The DNA of the CDR3 is TGTGCCAGCGCTCGGGATTCGAACACCGGGGAGCTGTTTTTT. As protein: CASARDSNTGELFF. The V call is TRBV7-2, the J call TRBJ2-2; TRBD2 might be the D (5 bases). Germline V lookup: CDR1 SGHTA, CDR2 FQGNSA. The CDR3 spans 14 residues. Trimming left V 8 bases short and J 0 bases short, with 10 bases between.

This clonotype was picked up many times. The V and J genes are TRBV11-2 and TRBJ2-7, with D possibly called TRBD1 or TRBD2 (5 bases each). Germline CDR1 SGHAT, CDR2 FQNNGV. The CDR3 length is 14 residues. Trimming removed 3 bases from V and 0 bases from J, with 9 bases in between. The CDR3 reads CASSFKGPSYEQYF. The CDR3 DNA sequence: TGTGCCAGCAGCTTTAAGGGACCCTCCTACGAGCAGTACTTC.

This clonotype was observed at least ten times. The V call is TRBV24-1, the J call TRBJ2-5; a possible D gene is TRBD1 (6 bases). The V end lost 4 bases, the J end lost 2 bases, and 13 bases lay between the germline ends. The CDR3 totals 15 residues. CDR1 and CDR2 (germline): KGHDR, SFDVKD. CDR3 loop: CATSENQGIQETQYF. The DNA of the CDR3 is TGTGCCACCAGTGAGAATCAGGGGATTCAAGAGACCCAGTACTTC.

There are a few counts of this clonotype. The chain links TRBV4-1 to TRBJ1-4; D gene unclear. Germline CDR1 and CDR2: MGHRA and YSYEKL. There are 18 residues in the CDR3. Deletions cut 0 bases from V and 0 bases from J, with 14 bases between. CDR3 sequence: CASSQDLSRPATNEKLFF. In nucleotides, the CDR3 is TGCGCCAGCAGCCAAGATCTCAGCAGACCCGCAACTAATGAAAAACTGTTTTTT.

This clonotype came up a few times. The V gene is TRBV5-8, the J gene TRBJ1-1, with D possibly matching TRBD1 (5 bases). The CDR3 extends over 12 amino acids. Trimming cost V 5 bases and J 11 bases, with 16 bases left between them. CDR1 is SGHTS and CDR2 is YDEGEE in the germline V gene. CDR3 residues: CASSLPRGDAFF. CDR3 DNA: TGTGCCAGCAGTCTCCCCCGGGGGGACGCTTTCTTT.